The source of this T cell receptor beta chain is a study of cytomegalovirus exposure and HLA in healthy donors (dated by TCRdb to the late 2010s). About the investigation overall: An earlier analysis of 587 of the donors reported roughly 300 Gb of sequence data and 117 million unique TCR beta sequences obtained from around 190 million T cells. The study profiled the T cell repertoires of hundreds of subjects by immunosequencing and related them to cytomegalovirus serostatus. To study patterns of TCR occurrence, a later analysis re-analyzed previously published TCR beta repertoires from 550 to 800 donors and added high-resolution HLA genotyping. An early release covering roughly 600 HLA-typed donors comprised about 310 gigabases of sequencing data and around 80 million unique TCR sequences. Genome-wide SNP genotypes for about three fifths of the roughly 670 donors were used in a later genetic analysis, which treated that subset as a discovery cohort. Among some 410 genotyped donors of the cohort, an average of around 250,000 unique TCR beta nucleotide sequences was sequenced per donor, of which 15% to 20% were non-productive. The later analysis used no new phenotypic data to find candidate immune exposures, relying instead on TCR beta sequences and their occurrence across donors. In an earlier analysis of 587 of the donors, high-throughput TCR beta sequencing was used to judge whether each TCR beta V gene segment behaved as functional or pseudogenic. Among the approximately 400 genotyped donors, more than 70% belonged to the genetic ancestry cluster associated with self-reported Caucasian donors. Roughly 5 DR-DQ haplotypes were handled as single units for association and clustering, since linkage in the cohort was strong. The number of typed donors differed by locus: about 620-640 for A, B, C, DRB1 and DQB1; roughly 510 for DQA1; 606 for DPA1; and approximately 450 for DPB1. Every repertoire in the discovery cohort had been generated on one and the same sequencing platform. To predict cytomegalovirus infection status, the study combined high-throughput TCR immunosequencing, statistical association of individual TCRs with disease status, and machine learning. Class I and class II HLA loci were covered by the typing at four-digit resolution. Besides the first cohort of more than 650 subjects, a separate validation cohort made up of 120 different subjects was used. The study was designed to test whether signatures of past pathogen exposure could be identified by cataloging public T cell receptors. Donor age, sex, ethnicity and CMV serostatus were compiled together with the repertoire data.

Paper-wide results and their limitations: Because some donors lacked HLA typing at each locus, the association tests relied only on the typed subset. Several of the top co-occurrence clusters appeared to be linked to parvovirus B19, influenza, CMV and Epstein-Barr virus, according to a later analysis. Linkage disequilibrium might explain the correlated functional status among segregating V segments, but an unknown experimental factor could not be ruled out. An association between a missense DCLRE1C variant and V-gene and J-gene trimming of TCR beta chains was found in a later genetic analysis and replicated in an independent cohort. Because counts were too low, seventeen rarely observed V segments, including chromosome 9 orphons, were left out of the earlier analysis of roughly 600 of the donors. In both the original and validation cohorts, the classifier was reported to diagnose cytomegalovirus status with high specificity and sensitivity. A group of highly shared sequence variants was considered likely to be a technical artifact of the sequencing pipeline. Assigning TCR associations to individual alleles was difficult when HLA alleles, especially DR and DQ, strongly co-occurred. Some IMGT-functional V segments, including TRBV6-2 and TRBV6-3, could not be distinguished by the 87-base-pair reads and were therefore excluded. In a later analysis, most CMV-associated TCR beta chains were found to appear HLA-restricted, with HLA associations seemingly driven largely by CMV exposure. A later analysis associated around 16,000 TCR beta sequences with specific HLA alleles at a false discovery rate of 0.05. In a later genetic analysis, fewer N-insertions in productive TCRs were reported among donors in an Asian-associated ancestry cluster than the approximately 670-donor mean. A later analysis found that TCR association rates varied across HLA loci, with DRB1 alleles showing the most associated TCRs and HLA-C alleles the fewest. In a later analysis, HLA-associated TCR beta chains showed more clonal expansion and lower generation probabilities than non-associated chains that were equally common. The study listed 150 to 200 TCR beta chains as associated with cytomegalovirus. A further reported finding was that TCR beta sequences accurately predicted the HLA-A and HLA-B alleles for most subjects in the first cohort. The only immune exposure information available for the cohort was CMV serostatus. Roughly uniform sequencing depth across donors was assumed in presence/absence analyses, although this assumption may not hold. The cohort was sequenced for TCR beta chains only, and without alpha or paired-chain data the features that could be detected were limited. It was suggested by the authors that the approach could potentially be generalized to other disease states and immunological phenotypes. In vitro tests confirmed that a few of the cytomegalovirus-associated TCR beta chains recognize cytomegalovirus antigens. In an earlier analysis of approximately 590 of the donors, most TCR beta V segments appeared in productive rearrangements about 87% or about 30% of the time, broadly matching IMGT annotations. While some public TCRs were present in many individuals, most TCR sequences turned up only very rarely across donors.

The cohort consisted of approximately 670 healthy bone marrow donors. At the time of sampling, all cohort members were nominally healthy, though unrecorded immune exposures were likely present. The donor was CMV seropositive and belonged to the group of some 290 seropositive cohort members. A peripheral blood sample was provided by each donor, and peripheral blood mononuclear cells were used for TCR beta sequencing. The Qiagen DNeasy Blood Extraction Kit was used to extract genomic DNA from the blood cell samples. Libraries were built with the immunoSEQ multiplex PCR assay. For the multiplex PCR, a mixture combining 60 forward primers for TCR Vbeta segments and 13 reverse primers for TCR Jbeta segments was used. The CDR3 region of rearranged TCR beta genes was amplified from genomic DNA with a multiplex PCR assay. The Illumina HiSeq System was used to sequence the amplified TCR beta libraries as 87-base-pair reads. The paper's data handling went like this. A later analysis counted 75 million to 100 million unique TCR beta chains across the 666 repertoires, and some 11 million of these chains were shared by at least two donors. Raw reads were error-corrected and collapsed into unique sequences by a nearest-neighbor algorithm in which closely related sequences were merged to remove PCR and sequencing errors. CDR3 sequences were aligned to IMGT reference sequences to assign V, D and J gene segments. Each retained sequence needed at least a six-nucleotide match to both a V gene segment and a J gene segment. A rearrangement was called productive if the CDR3 had no stop codons and remained in frame with V and J, and every other rearrangement was called non-productive. Following IMGT convention, CDR3 was defined as the stretch from the second conserved V-encoded cysteine to the conserved J-encoded phenylalanine. In an earlier analysis of around 600 of the donors, sequences lacking an unambiguous match to a single V gene segment were excluded. In an earlier analysis of 587 of the donors, V segments were called functional above 56.7% productive rearrangements and were called segregating when the between-donor standard deviation exceeded 5%. A statistical classification framework was built for diagnosing cytomegalovirus status from the catalog of TCR beta chain sequences. V and J gene assignment, in a later analysis, came from comparing TCR nucleotide sequences with IMGT/GENE-DB human TR gene sequences. Using the TCRdist pipeline, a later analysis assigned CDR3 sequences along with most-parsimonious VDJ recombination scenarios. A later analysis defined each TCR beta chain by its CDR3 amino acid sequence plus V-gene family, and excluded reads lacking a unique V-gene family. A later analysis removed 500 to 650 highly shared, low-generation-probability nucleotide sequences to deal with suspected cross-contamination and a sequencing artifact. For each public chain, a later analysis derived a clonal expansion index from normalized ranks of inferred template counts within each repertoire. Generation probabilities in a later analysis came from a VDJ recombination model fitted to out-of-frame rearrangements, and those results were checked against IGoR. In a later analysis, hypergeometric tests were used to score TCR-TCR, TCR-HLA and TCR-CMV co-occurrence, with a repertoire-size bias correction applied to TCR pairs. False discovery rates were estimated in a later analysis by permuting HLA or CMV assignments 20 times. In a later analysis, co-occurring TCRs were grouped using DBSCAN, with TCRdist sequence similarity added in when clustering inside HLA-allele-positive subsets. Repertoires with fewer than 30,000 or more than 120,000 public chains, plus five repertoires with anomalous nucleotide sharing, were excluded from co-occurrence clustering. Drawn from immuneACCESS, this table holds only the in-frame rearrangements with V and J called that TCRdb kept. Clones are partly lost; checked studies trace under half to an unresolved V gene and leave the rest unexplained. From that table come the V and J calls and clone size; the DNA was used to work out D and trimming. The sample data list 130,000 or so clones, and over 60% of these were observed just once. Roughly 6% of the sample comes from the top ten.

With regard to this clone: No antigen is known for it. No base qualities exist here, and no much larger clone lies one base off it.

CDR1 LGHNA and CDR2 YNFKEQ are derived from the germline V gene. Counted from cysteine to phenylalanine, this CDR3 has 18 amino acids. The DNA shown is the 54-base CDR3, in frame from base 1. V is pared back by 4 bases and J by 2 bases, with 23 bases lying between the germline termini. This clonotype originated in a man between 18 and 29 years old in good health and CMV-seropositive. In this chain, TRBV4-2 is recombined with TRBJ2-5, and perhaps TRBD2 as D gene, on 6 matching bases. The sample comprised PBMCs. The CDR3 reads CASSPAQWAGSGQETQYF. The nucleotides read TGTGCCAGCAGCCCGGCCCAATGGGCGGGAAGCGGGCAAGAGACCCAGTACTTC.